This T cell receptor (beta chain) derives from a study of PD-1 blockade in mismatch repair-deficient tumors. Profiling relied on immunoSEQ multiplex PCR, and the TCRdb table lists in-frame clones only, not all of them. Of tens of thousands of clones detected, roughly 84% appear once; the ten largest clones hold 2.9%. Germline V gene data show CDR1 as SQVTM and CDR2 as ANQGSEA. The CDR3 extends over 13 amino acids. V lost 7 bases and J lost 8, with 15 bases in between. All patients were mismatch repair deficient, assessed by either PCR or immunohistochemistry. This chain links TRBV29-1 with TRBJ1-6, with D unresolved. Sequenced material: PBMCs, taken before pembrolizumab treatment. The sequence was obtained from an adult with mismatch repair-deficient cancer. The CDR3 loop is CSAATGSDSPLHF. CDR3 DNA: TGCAGCGCCGCAACCGGGTCTGATTCACCCCTCCACTTT.